The 23 T cell receptor beta chains below were found in one sample sequenced in a study of blood T cell repertoires in COVID-19. Profiling relied on immunoSEQ multiplex PCR, and the TCRdb table lists in-frame clones only, not all of them. Of 95,000 to 150,000 clones in the sample, about 81% were seen once. Specimen: peripheral blood. Source of these receptors: a woman aged 45-59 years with acute or convalescent COVID-19.

The rearrangement joins TRBV2 to TRBJ1-1; the D is unclear. The CDR3 extends over 12 amino acids. Trimming took off 7 bases at V and 2 bases at J, with 8 bases between the two ends. The germline gives CDR1 SNHLY, CDR2 FYNNEI. The CDR3 protein is CASMRENTEAFF. CDR3 coding DNA: TGTGCCAGCATGAGAGAAAACACTGAAGCTTTCTTT.

The chain recombines TRBV9 with TRBJ1-1; D is possibly TRBD1 (5 bases). With 2 bases removed from V and 0 bases from J, the gap between germline ends came to 14 bases. The CDR3 is 16 residues long. Germline-derived CDR1 and CDR2 are SGDLS and YYNGEE. CDR3 DNA: TGTGCCAGCAGCGTGGGGGGACGGAACATGAACACTGAAGCTTTCTTT. Translated, it gives CASSVGGRNMNTEAFF.

V usage is TRBV13 and J usage is TRBJ1-1; 7 nucleotides match TRBD1. With 1 base clipped from V and 4 bases from J, the junction kept 12 bases outside the gene matches. CDR3 length: 17 residues. Germline CDR1 PRHDT, CDR2 FYEKMQ (reference sequence). The CDR3 spells CASSLEGRGAYSTEAFF. CDR3 nucleotides: TGTGCCAGCAGCTTAGAGGGCAGGGGGGCGTATAGCACTGAAGCTTTCTTT. Together with reference TRBV13 and TRBJ1-1, the CDR3 gives the full variable domain: AAGVIQSPRHLIKEKRETATLKCYPIPRHDTVYWYQQGPGQDPQFLISFYEKMQSDKGSIPDRFSAQQFSDYHSELNMSSLELGDSALYFCASSLEGRGAYSTEAFFGQGTRLTVV.

With regard to this clone: The junction differs from germline at one of its ends, possibly a read error. The chain uses TRBV6-5 and TRBJ2-7; D possibly corresponds to TRBD1 (5 bases). The germline V gene encodes CDR1 MNHEY and CDR2 SVGAGI. This CDR3 region has 14 residues. The DNA of the CDR3 is TGTGCCAGCAGTAACTCCCTAGGGGCCTACGAGCAGTACTTC. This encodes CASSNSLGAYEQYF.

The chain is built from TRBV27 and TRBJ2-7, with D possibly TRBD2 on 5 matching bases. Germline-derived CDR1 and CDR2 are MNHEY and SMNVEV (reference sequence). The CDR3 spans 14 residues. The V gene lost 6 bases and the J gene lost 0 bases, with 12 bases spanning the gap. DNA for the CDR3: TGTGCCAGCAGACGGACTGCTAGCTCCTACGAGCAGTACTTC. Its protein product is CASRRTASSYEQYF.

This clone showed up just once. V is TRBV28 and J is TRBJ1-1, with 7 bases identical to TRBD1. Germline lookup yields CDR1 MDHEN and CDR2 SYDVKM. The CDR3 is made up of 17 amino acids. Trimming removed 7 bases from V and 1 base from J; junction bases left unmatched: 15. The CDR3 DNA reads TGTGCCAGCAAAAGCCCCCCCGGACAGGAGAAGAACACTGAAGCTTTCTTT. Its protein is CASKSPPGQEKNTEAFF. Based on the CDR3 plus reference TRBV28 and TRBJ1-1, the full variable domain is DVKVTQSSRYLVKRTGEKVFLECVQDMDHENMFWYRQDPGLGLRLIYFSYDVKMKEKGDIPEGYSVSREKKERFSLILESASTNQTSMYLCASKSPPGQEKNTEAFFGQGTRLTVV.

The gene calls are TRBV5-1 and TRBJ2-3; D unclear. Germline CDR1 and CDR2: SGHRS and YFSETQ. The CDR3 is 16 residues long. With 3 bases removed from V and 2 bases from J, the gap between germline ends came to 16 bases. CDR3 region: CASSSTGYGFTDTQYF. In DNA form, the CDR3 reads TGCGCCAGCAGCTCAACCGGGTACGGGTTCACAGATACGCAGTATTTT.

This chain uses TRBV6-4 with TRBJ1-6, with TRBD1 matching over 7 bases. J was trimmed by 7 bases and V by 8 bases; bases with no gene match: 8. This CDR3 spans 14 amino acids. CDR1 MRHNA and CDR2 SNTAGT come from the germline V gene. The CDR3 sequence is CASRTGEFNSPLHF. The CDR3 DNA sequence: TGTGCCAGCCGGACAGGAGAATTCAATTCACCCCTCCACTTT.

J is TRBJ1-2 and V is TRBV11-1, with 9 bases fitting TRBD1. The CDR3 spans 15 residues. Germline loops: CDR1 SGHAT, CDR2 FQDESV (reference sequence). V dropped 5 bases and J dropped 7; count of bases not matched to a gene: 11. CDR3 in DNA: TGTGCCAGCAGCACACCGGGACAGGGAACGGGTGGCTACACCTTC. Protein product: CASSTPGQGTGGYTF.

DNA of the CDR3: TGTGCCAGCAACTATAAAACCGGGGAGCTGTTTTTT. Its protein is CASNYKTGELFF. V usage is TRBV13 and J usage is TRBJ2-2; D unclear. Germline CDR1 and CDR2: PRHDT and FYEKMQ (reference sequence). Deletions cut 7 bases from V and 5 bases from J, with 8 bases between. The CDR3 has 12 amino acids.

The V call is TRBV2, the J call TRBJ2-5, with 8 bases matching TRBD2. Germline CDR1 SNHLY, CDR2 FYNNEI. V trimming: 2 bases; J trimming: 1 base; junction bases outside the gene matches: 0. CDR3 length equals 14 residues. CDR3 amino acids: CASSETSGQETQYF. The CDR3 nucleotides read TGTGCCAGCAGTGAAACTAGCGGCCAAGAGACCCAGTACTTC.

The rearrangement uses TRBV15 and TRBJ1-6; D gene ambiguous. V lost 3 bases and J lost 0, with 18 bases in between. Germline CDR1 LNHNV, CDR2 YYDKDF (reference sequence). The CDR3 loop spans 19 amino acids. Written as DNA, the CDR3 is TGTGCCACCAGCAGCGCCTCGCGAAGAGCTAACTCCTATAATTCACCCCTCCACTTT. Translating it yields CATSSASRRANSYNSPLHF.

V is TRBV7-8 and J is TRBJ1-6; D unclear. Per the germline V gene, CDR1 is SGHVS and CDR2 is FQNEAQ. Trimming pared 1 base from V and 5 bases from J, leaving 9 bases between. The CDR3 spans 15 residues. Here the CDR3 DNA reads TGTGCCAGCAGCTTAGAGAGAACTGATAATTCACCCCTCCACTTT. Residues: CASSLERTDNSPLHF. Looking up the rest from reference TRBV7-8 and TRBJ1-6 gives the full variable domain: GAGVSQSPRYKVAKRGQDVALRCDPISGHVSLFWYQQALGQGPEFLTYFQNEAQLDKSGLPSDRFFAERPEGSVSTLKIQRTQQEDSAVYLCASSLERTDNSPLHFGNGTRLTVT.

The V gene is TRBV14, the J gene TRBJ1-2; 7 bases map to TRBD1. CDR1 and CDR2 from the germline V gene are SGHDN and FVKESK. V was pared by 3 bases and J by 8 bases, with 12 bases of the junction left unmatched. This CDR3 is built from 15 residues. The CDR3 region has the DNA TGTGCCAGCAGCCAGACAGGGCGTTCTTTAAGCGGCTACACCTTC. Translation: CASSQTGRSLSGYTF. Together with reference TRBV14 and TRBJ1-2, the CDR3 gives the full variable domain: EAGVTQFPSHSVIEKGQTVTLRCDPISGHDNLYWYRRVMGKEIKFLLHFVKESKQDESGMPNNRFLAERTGGTYSTLKVQPAELEDSGVYFCASSQTGRSLSGYTFGSGTRLTVV.

V gene TRBV28 combines with J gene TRBJ2-1, with 8 nucleotides matching TRBD2. Germline V gene data show CDR1 as MDHEN and CDR2 as SYDVKM. The junction had 7 bases not matched to a gene; V was cut back by 5 bases and J by 7 bases. The CDR3 has 14 residues. This CDR3 is CASSILAGGNEQFF. CDR3 DNA: TGTGCCAGCAGTATTCTAGCGGGCGGGAATGAGCAGTTCTTC.

The CDR3 reads CASSVGYRDRYGYTF. In DNA, the CDR3 is TGTGCCAGCAGCGTAGGGTACCGGGACAGATATGGCTACACCTTC. This chain joins TRBV9 and TRBJ1-2; 7 nucleotides agree with TRBD1. The CDR3 loop spans 15 amino acids. CDR1 SGDLS and CDR2 YYNGEE come from the germline V gene. V was clipped by 0 bases and J by 5 bases; unmatched bases: 7. Complete variable domain (other parts from reference TRBV9 and TRBJ1-2): DSGVTQTPKHLITATGQRVTLRCSPRSGDLSVYWYQQSLDQGLQFLIQYYNGEERAKGNILERFSAQQFPDLHSELNLSSLELGDSALYFCASSVGYRDRYGYTFGSGTRLTVV.

The genes are TRBV5-6 and TRBJ1-1; TRBD1 matches at 8 bases. J gave up 2 bases and V 4 bases, and 10 bases lay outside the gene matches. The CDR3 is 16 amino acids. The germline V gene has CDR1 SGHDT and CDR2 YYEEEE. The CDR3 loop reads CASSPRGTGINTEAFF. For the CDR3, the DNA is TGTGCCAGCAGCCCGCGCGGGACAGGAATAAACACTGAAGCTTTCTTT.

This chain links TRBV27 with TRBJ2-3; D not certain. The V end was cut by 7 bases, the J end by 4 bases, with 15 bases between. In germline, CDR1 is MNHEY, CDR2 SMNVEV (reference sequence). The CDR3 loop spans 14 amino acids. This CDR3 is CASNPGVTPDTQYF. The CDR3 DNA follows: TGTGCCAGCAACCCCGGAGTCACCCCAGATACGCAGTATTTT.

The chain's CDR3 is CASSLGLAGGDLREQYF. As DNA, the CDR3 is TGTGCCAGCAGCCTGGGACTAGCGGGAGGGGACCTAAGAGAGCAGTACTTC. The V gene is TRBV3-1 (or the pseudogene TRBV3-2), the J gene TRBJ2-7; 16 bases map to TRBD2. Germline V gene sequence: CDR1 LGHDT, CDR2 YNNKEL (reference sequence). After removal of 4 bases from V and 7 bases from J, the junction contained 10 bases not matched to a gene. The length of the CDR3 is 17 residues.

This rearrangement joins TRBV25-1 to TRBJ1-5, with D uncertain. Germline V CDR1 and CDR2: MGHDK, SYGVNS. V was shortened by 8 bases and J by 0 bases, with 8 bases between the two germline ends. The CDR3 is 13 amino acids. CDR3 amino acids: CASGGYSNQPQHF. As DNA, the CDR3 is TGTGCCAGCGGTGGCTATAGCAATCAGCCCCAGCATTTT.

The J gene is TRBJ2-1, the V gene TRBV7-2; D uncertain. The CDR3 length is 13 residues. Trimming pared 0 bases from V and 3 bases from J, leaving 3 bases between. Germline V gene lookup returns CDR1 SGHTA and CDR2 FQGNSA. CDR3 bases: TGTGCCAGCAGCTTAGCCCACTACAATGAGCAGTTCTTC. This sequence encodes CASSLAHYNEQFF.

The genes are TRBV4-2 and TRBJ2-7; the D gene is possibly TRBD1 (6 bases). Germline lookup yields CDR1 LGHNA and CDR2 YNFKEQ. CDR3 length: 13 residues. Trimming shortened V by 6 bases and J by 0 bases, and 9 bases separated the two germline ends. The CDR3 DNA sequence: TGTGCCAGCAGGCCGGACAGCTCCTACGAGCAGTACTTC. It codes for CASRPDSSYEQYF.

The chain employs TRBV11-2 and TRBJ1-5, with D possibly being TRBD1 (5 bases). The V end lost 3 bases, the J end lost 5 bases, and 8 bases lay between the germline ends. The CDR3 is 13 amino acids. Germline V gene lookup returns CDR1 SGHAT and CDR2 FQNNGV. The CDR3 DNA follows: TGTGCCAGCAGCTTTGGCAGGGATCAGCCCCAGCATTTT. Protein product: CASSFGRDQPQHF.